This is a list of T cell receptor beta chains from one sample in a study of blood T cells in healthy people across ages. TCRdb ran MiXCR on the 5' RACE reads and lists one entry per CDR3 protein. This sample has a few hundred thousand distinct CDR3 sequences, with about 27% found just once. The sample also formed part of further work on T cells of mothers and their children.

Material for sequencing was blood. The receptors shown here come from a boy younger than 10 in good health. Each CDR3 is given with its conserved first and last residue. D genes are given only for firm matches. Rows give clone size only sometimes, using once, few, many, or a class for an expanded clone.

CDR3nt: TGCAGCGTTTTTGCCGGGGGCGAGCAGTTCTTC
CDR3aa: CSVFAGGEQFF
abundance: NA
v_gene: TRBV29-1
d_gene: NA
len: 11
j_gene: TRBJ2-1

CDR3nt: TGTGCCAGCAGCCATTTTCCGGTTAGGGGATACGAGCAGTACTTC
CDR3aa: CASSHFPVRGYEQYF
abundance: few
v_gene: TRBV14
d_gene: NA
len: 15
j_gene: TRBJ2-7

CDR3nt: TGTGCCTGGACTGACGGGACGGGACCTAACTATGGCTACACCTTC
CDR3aa: CAWTDGTGPNYGYTF
abundance: many
v_gene: TRBV30
d_gene: NA
len: 15
j_gene: TRBJ1-2

CDR3nt: TGTGCCAGCAGCCCAGACAGGGGTAACAATCAGCCCCAGCATTTT
CDR3aa: CASSPDRGNNQPQHF
abundance: few
v_gene: TRBV27
d_gene: TRBD1
len: 15
j_gene: TRBJ1-5

CDR3nt: TGCGCCAGCAGCTTGGGGACGGGCCTTACCTACGAGCAGTACTTC
CDR3aa: CASSLGTGLTYEQYF
abundance: few
v_gene: TRBV5-1
d_gene: NA
len: 15
j_gene: TRBJ2-7

CDR3nt: TGCGCCAGCAGCTTGGGATCCCATGGGACTCCCGTCGAGCAGTACTTC
CDR3aa: CASSLGSHGTPVEQYF
abundance: NA
v_gene: TRBV5-1
d_gene: NA
len: 16
j_gene: TRBJ2-7

CDR3nt: TGTGCCAGCACCTCTACGGAGGGAGGGCGCTACTATGGCTACACCTTC
CDR3aa: CASTSTEGGRYYGYTF
abundance: NA
v_gene: TRBV27
d_gene: NA
len: 16
j_gene: TRBJ1-2

CDR3nt: TGTGCCAGCAGTTGGGGGTTGAGCGGGAGGTTTAATGAGCAGTTCTTC
CDR3aa: CASSWGLSGRFNEQFF
abundance: NA
v_gene: TRBV28
d_gene: TRBD2
len: 16
j_gene: TRBJ2-1

CDR3nt: TGTGCCAGCAGCCAAGGGGTGGACACCGGGGAGCTGTTTTTT
CDR3aa: CASSQGVDTGELFF
abundance: NA
v_gene: TRBV4-2
d_gene: NA
len: 14
j_gene: TRBJ2-2

CDR3nt: TGTGCCAGCAGTTACGACCTTTCGGTTACTGAAGCTTTCTTT
CDR3aa: CASSYDLSVTEAFF
abundance: few
v_gene: TRBV6-5
d_gene: NA
len: 14
j_gene: TRBJ1-1